The entry that follows covers one T cell receptor (beta chain) sequence. In the original workflow: How many nucleated cells were present was estimated from reference gene primer amplification. Sequencing used immunoSEQ multiplex PCR; TCRdb keeps in-frame clones, though not all of them. The DNA was the basis for D and trimming; V, J and clone size are from that table. This table holds 450,000 to 500,000 clones, 70% to 90% found once. The data were obtained in a study of blood T cell repertoires in COVID-19. Overall study context: Spain, Italy and the United States supplied samples that represented acute and convalescent COVID-19. Sources were T cells, B-cell-depleted T cells, or PBMCs; the material itself was cDNA or gDNA.

The length of the CDR3 is 15 residues. Germline CDR1 and CDR2: SGHRS and YFSETQ. Trimming took off 4 bases at V and 3 bases at J, with 13 bases between the two ends. This receptor was obtained from a human donor in a cohort sampled during active COVID-19. V gene TRBV5-1 combines with J gene TRBJ2-2; weak D call: TRBD2 (5 bases). The sample was peripheral blood. CDR3 coding DNA: TGCGCCAGCAGCGTAGGGTTCGGGGACACCGGGGAGCTGTTTTTT. It is translated as CASSVGFGDTGELFF. Together with reference TRBV5-1 and TRBJ2-2, the CDR3 gives the full variable domain: KAGVTQTPRYLIKTRGQQVTLSCSPISGHRSVSWYQQTPGQGLQFLFEYFSETQRNKGNFPGRFSGRQFSNSRSEMNVSTLELGDSALYLCASSVGFGDTGELFFGEGSRLTVL.